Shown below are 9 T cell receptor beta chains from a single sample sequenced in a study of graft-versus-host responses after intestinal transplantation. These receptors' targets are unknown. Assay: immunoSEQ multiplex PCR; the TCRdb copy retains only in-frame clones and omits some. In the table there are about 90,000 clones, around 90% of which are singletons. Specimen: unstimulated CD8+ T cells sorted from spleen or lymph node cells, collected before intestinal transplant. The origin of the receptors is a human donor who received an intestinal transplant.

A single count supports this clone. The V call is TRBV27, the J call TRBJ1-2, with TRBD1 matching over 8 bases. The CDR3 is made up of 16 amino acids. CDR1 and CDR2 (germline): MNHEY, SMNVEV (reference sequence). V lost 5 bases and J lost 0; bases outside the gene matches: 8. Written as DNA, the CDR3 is TGTGCCAGCAGTCCGACAGGGGCCGGAGCTAACTATGGCTACACCTTC. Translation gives CASSPTGAGANYGYTF.

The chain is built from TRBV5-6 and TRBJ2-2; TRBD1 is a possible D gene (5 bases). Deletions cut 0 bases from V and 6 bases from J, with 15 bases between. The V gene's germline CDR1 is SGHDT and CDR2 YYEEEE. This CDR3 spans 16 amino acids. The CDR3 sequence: CASSLVGVPKPGELFF. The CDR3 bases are TGTGCCAGCAGCTTGGTAGGGGTGCCGAAACCCGGGGAGCTGTTTTTT.

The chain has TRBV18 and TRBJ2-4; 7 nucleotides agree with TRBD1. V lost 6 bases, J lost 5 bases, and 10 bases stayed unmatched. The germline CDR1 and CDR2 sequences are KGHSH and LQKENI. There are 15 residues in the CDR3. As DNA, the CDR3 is TGTGCCAGCTCGCCAATTCGGGACAGAGAAAACATTCAGTACTTC. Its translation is CASSPIRDRENIQYF.

DNA of the CDR3: TGCGCCAGCAGCGCGGGCTACATGGGATCCACTGAAGCTTTCTTT. It translates to CASSAGYMGSTEAFF. The genes are TRBV10-2 and TRBJ1-1; D uncertain. The length of the CDR3 is 15 residues. Germline loops: CDR1 WSHSY, CDR2 SAAADI. V shed 6 bases and J shed 4 bases, with 18 bases lying between them.

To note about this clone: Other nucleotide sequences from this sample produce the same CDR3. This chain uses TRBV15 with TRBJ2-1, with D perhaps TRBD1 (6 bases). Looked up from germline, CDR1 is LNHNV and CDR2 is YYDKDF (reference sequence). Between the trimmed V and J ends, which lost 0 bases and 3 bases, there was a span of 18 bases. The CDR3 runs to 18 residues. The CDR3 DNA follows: TGTGCCACCAGCAGAGATGCGATGGGGGCCGTAGTCTACAATGAGCAGTTCTTC. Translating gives CATSRDAMGAVVYNEQFF.

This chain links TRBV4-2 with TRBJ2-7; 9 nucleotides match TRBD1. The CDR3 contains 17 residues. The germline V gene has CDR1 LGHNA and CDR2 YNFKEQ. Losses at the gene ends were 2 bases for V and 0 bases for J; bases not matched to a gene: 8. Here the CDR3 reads CASSQLGQGEFSYEQYF. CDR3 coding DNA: TGTGCCAGCAGCCAACTGGGACAGGGCGAATTCTCCTACGAGCAGTACTTC.

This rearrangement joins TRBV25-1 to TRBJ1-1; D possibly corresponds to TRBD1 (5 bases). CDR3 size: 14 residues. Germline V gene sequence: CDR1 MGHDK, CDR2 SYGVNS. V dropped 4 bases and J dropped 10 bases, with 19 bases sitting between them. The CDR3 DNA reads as TGTGCCAGCAGTGCCCTCAACGGGGGATACGGAGCTTTCTTT. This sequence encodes CASSALNGGYGAFF. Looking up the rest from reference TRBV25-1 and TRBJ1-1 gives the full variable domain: EADIYQTPRYLVIGTGKKITLECSQTMGHDKMYWYQQDPGMELHLIHYSYGVNSTEKGDLSSESTVSRIRTEHFPLTLESARPSHTSQYLCASSALNGGYGAFFGQGTRLTVV.

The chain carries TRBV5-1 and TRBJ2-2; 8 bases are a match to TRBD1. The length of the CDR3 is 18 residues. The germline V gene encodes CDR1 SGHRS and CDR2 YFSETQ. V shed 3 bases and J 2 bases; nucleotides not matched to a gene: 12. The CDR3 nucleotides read TGCGCCAGCAGCTCGCCCCGGGACAGGACTTTTAACACCGGGGAGCTGTTTTTT. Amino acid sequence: CASSSPRDRTFNTGELFF.

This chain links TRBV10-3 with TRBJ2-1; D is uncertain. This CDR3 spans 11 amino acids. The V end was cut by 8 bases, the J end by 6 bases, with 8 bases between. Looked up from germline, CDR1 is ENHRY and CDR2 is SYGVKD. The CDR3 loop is CAIGAVNEQFF. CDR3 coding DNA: TGTGCCATCGGAGCCGTCAATGAGCAGTTCTTC.